The 6 T cell receptor beta chains in this list originate from one sample, sequenced in a study of shared clonotypes between healthy human individuals (dated by TCRdb to the early 2020s). Library prep was done by the immunoSEQ multiplex PCR assay. In its TCRdb copy, this immuneACCESS table keeps in-frame sequences only and misses some clones. Where compared with another copy, unresolved V genes explain less than half of these, and the others have no known cause. The sample yields 2 million to 2.5 million clones; just over 90% were counted once. Of the sample, about 0.39% falls within the top ten clones. The sequenced material came from naive CD4+ T cells from PBMCs. What this sample's cell subset or site label stands for: CD45RA+ positively selected. Source of these receptors: a man aged 18-30 years in good health. Some clones in this sample may be carry-over from other donors' samples.

This chain links TRBV14 with TRBJ1-3, with 8 positions matching TRBD1. CDR3 size: 15 residues. V was clipped by 4 bases and J by 0 bases; unmatched bases: 2. Germline-derived CDR1 and CDR2 are SGHDN and FVKESK. In nucleotides, the CDR3 is TGTGCCAGCAGCCGGGACAGGTTCTCTGGAAACACCATATATTTT. Protein: CASSRDRFSGNTIYF.

The table lists this clone with a count of one. V and J are TRBV19 and TRBJ1-1, with TRBD1 matching over 9 bases. The germline V gene encodes CDR1 LNHDA and CDR2 SQIVND (reference sequence). V lost 5 bases to trimming and J lost 2 bases; unmatched junction nucleotides: 3. The CDR3 is 14 amino acids. Here the CDR3 reads CASSWDRVNTEAFF. Written as DNA, the CDR3 is TGTGCCAGTAGTTGGGACAGGGTCAACACTGAAGCTTTCTTT.

V and J are TRBV5-1 and TRBJ2-1; D perhaps matches TRBD1 (7 bases). This CDR3 has 16 residues. The germline V gene has CDR1 SGHRS and CDR2 YFSETQ. Trimming removed 4 bases at V and 0 bases at J, with 14 bases between. DNA of the CDR3: TGCGCCAGCAGCCCAGGGGGACTTAGCTCCTACAATGAGCAGTTCTTC. The encoded protein is CASSPGGLSSYNEQFF.

The chain is built from TRBV7-3 and TRBJ2-3, with a weak D call TRBD1 (6 bases). The CDR3 length is 14 residues. V was trimmed by 6 bases and J by 5 bases, leaving 15 bases between them. Germline-derived CDR1 and CDR2 are SGHTA and FQGTGA. CDR3 amino acids: CASSPQGPLDTQYF. The CDR3 nucleotides read TGTGCCAGCAGTCCACAGGGCCCCCTAGATACGCAGTATTTT.

As regards this clone: Other DNA sequences in the sample encode the same CDR3. The chain combines TRBV27 with TRBJ1-5; TRBD1 is a possible D gene (5 bases). The CDR3 has 14 amino acids. Trimming took 2 bases from V and 2 from J, leaving 7 bases between them. Germline-derived CDR1 and CDR2 are MNHEY and SMNVEV (reference sequence). The CDR3 nucleotides are TGTGCCAGCAGTTTACGGGGGGGCAATCAGCCCCAGCATTTT. Its protein product is CASSLRGGNQPQHF.

About this clone: This specimen includes other DNA sequences encoding the same CDR3. The chain couples TRBV4-1 to TRBJ2-7; 7 positions agree with TRBD1. The germline V gene has CDR1 MGHRA and CDR2 YSYEKL. The CDR3 extends over 15 amino acids. The V gene end was trimmed by 1 base and the J gene end by 3 bases; junction bases not matched to a gene: 6. Here the CDR3 DNA reads TGCGCCAGCAGCCAAGTCCTCCGGGACAGCTACGAGCAGTACTTC. Translation gives CASSQVLRDSYEQYF.